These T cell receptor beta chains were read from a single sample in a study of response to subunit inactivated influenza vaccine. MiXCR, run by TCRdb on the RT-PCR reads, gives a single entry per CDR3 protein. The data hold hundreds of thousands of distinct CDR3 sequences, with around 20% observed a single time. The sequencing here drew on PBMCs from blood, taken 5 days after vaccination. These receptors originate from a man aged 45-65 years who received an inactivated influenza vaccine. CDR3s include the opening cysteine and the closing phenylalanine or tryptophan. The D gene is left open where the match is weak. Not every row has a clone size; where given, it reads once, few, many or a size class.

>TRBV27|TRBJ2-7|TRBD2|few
TGTGCCAGCAAGGGACTAGCGAACTACGAGCAGTACTTC
CASKGLANYEQYF
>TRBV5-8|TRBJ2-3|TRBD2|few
TGTGCCAGCAGCTTGGGTTCCAGCGGGACCACAGATACGCAGTATTTT
CASSLGSSGTTDTQYF
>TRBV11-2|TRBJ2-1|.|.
TGTGCCAGCAGCTACCTAGGTCCAGGGGACAATGAGCAGTTCTTC
CASSYLGPGDNEQFF
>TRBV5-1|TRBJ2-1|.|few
TGCGCCAGCAGCCCGGGGGGCGCCTCTTTTCCTAATGAGCAGTTCTTC
CASSPGGASFPNEQFF
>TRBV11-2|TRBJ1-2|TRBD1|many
TGTGCCAGCAGCTCAGGGGGGCAGGGGAGTGGCTATGGCTACACCTTC
CASSSGGQGSGYGYTF
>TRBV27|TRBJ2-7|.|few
TGTGCCAGCTCGAGGGGGGCCAAGTACGAGCAATACTTC
CASSRGAKYEQYF
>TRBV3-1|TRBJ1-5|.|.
TGTGCCAGCAGCCAAGATGGGGCGTCCCATCAGCCCCAGCATTTT
CASSQDGASHQPQHF
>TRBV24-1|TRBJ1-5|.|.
TGTGCCACCAGTGATCCGACCCCAGGGCCCCAGCATTTT
CATSDPTPGPQHF
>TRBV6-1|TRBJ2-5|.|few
TGTGCCAGCAGCCCACGGCGGGGTTGGGAGACCCAGTACTTC
CASSPRRGWETQYF
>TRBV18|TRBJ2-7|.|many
TGTGCCAGCTCACACGATCTCGAGCAGTACTTC
CASSHDLEQYF
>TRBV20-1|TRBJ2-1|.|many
TGCAGTGCCGGACCGCTTAATTTTTACAATGAGCAGTTCTTC
CSAGPLNFYNEQFF
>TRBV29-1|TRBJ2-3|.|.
TGCAGCGTTGGACGTAAGCTTAGCACAGATACGCAGTATTTT
CSVGRKLSTDTQYF
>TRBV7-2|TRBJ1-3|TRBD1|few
TGTGCCAGCAGCTTGAAGGCAGGGGGCCTTCCTGGAAACACCATATATTTT
CASSLKAGGLPGNTIYF
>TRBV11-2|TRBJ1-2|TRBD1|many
TGTGCCAGCAGCAGACCCGGGACAGGGGCCTATGGCTACACCTTC
CASSRPGTGAYGYTF
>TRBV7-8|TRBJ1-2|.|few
TGTGCCAGCAGCTTAGGCCAGGGGAGCTACACCTTC
CASSLGQGSYTF
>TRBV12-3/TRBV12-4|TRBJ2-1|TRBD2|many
TGTGCCAGCAGTCAGACTAGCGGCCAGGACAATGAGCAGTTCTTC
CASSQTSGQDNEQFF
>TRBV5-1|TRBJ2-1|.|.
TGCGCCAGCAGCCCAGCAGGGGTCAATGAGCAGTTCTTC
CASSPAGVNEQFF
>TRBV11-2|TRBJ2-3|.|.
TGTGCCAGCAGCTTAGTGGCGATTTTCGCAGATACGCAGTATTTT
CASSLVAIFADTQYF
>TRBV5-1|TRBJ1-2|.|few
TGCGCCAGCAGCTTGGTCGGGGGAGAAGGCTACACCTTC
CASSLVGGEGYTF
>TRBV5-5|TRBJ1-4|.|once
TGTGCCAGCAGACCACTAGGTGGACAGAATGAAAAACTGTTTTTT
CASRPLGGQNEKLFF
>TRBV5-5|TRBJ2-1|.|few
TGTGCCACCAGCTTCTCGCGGGACAATGAGCAGTTCTTC
CATSFSRDNEQFF
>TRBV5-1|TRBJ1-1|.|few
TGCGCCAGCAGCTTGGGTGGAGGATGGGACACTGAAGCTTTCTTT
CASSLGGGWDTEAFF
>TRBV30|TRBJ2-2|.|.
TGTGCCTGGAGGATTGGCGCCGGGGAGCTGTTTTTT
CAWRIGAGELFF
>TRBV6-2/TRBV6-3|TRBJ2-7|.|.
TGTGCCAGCAACAGAGGAACCTACGAGCAGTACTTC
CASNRGTYEQYF
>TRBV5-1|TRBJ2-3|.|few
TGCGCCAGCAGCATGTACGGTGGCTCAGATACGCAGTATTTT
CASSMYGGSDTQYF
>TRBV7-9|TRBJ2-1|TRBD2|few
TGTGCCAGCAGCTTTCCCCCAAGACTAGCGCCCTACAATGAGCAGTTCTTC
CASSFPPRLAPYNEQFF
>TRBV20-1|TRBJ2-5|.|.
TGCAGTGCCCAGGGCGGGATCCAAGAGACCCAGTACTTC
CSAQGGIQETQYF
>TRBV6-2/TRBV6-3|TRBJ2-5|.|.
TGTGCCAGCTCGGACCCCGCGGAGACCCAGTACTTC
CASSDPAETQYF
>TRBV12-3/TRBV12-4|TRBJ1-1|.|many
TGTGCCAGCAGTACGAGACGGACGGGCAACACTGAAGCTTTCTTT
CASSTRRTGNTEAFF
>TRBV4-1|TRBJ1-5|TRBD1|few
TGCGCCAGCAGCCAACTCCCCTCCGGGACAGGGAAACATAATCAGCCCCAGCATTTT
CASSQLPSGTGKHNQPQHF
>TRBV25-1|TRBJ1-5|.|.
TGTGCCAGCAGTGAATACAGGGTAGGACAGCCCCAGCATTTT
CASSEYRVGQPQHF
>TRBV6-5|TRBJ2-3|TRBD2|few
TGTGCCAGCAGTTACTCCCGCCTGCGGGGGGAAAGCACAGATACGCAGTATTTT
CASSYSRLRGESTDTQYF
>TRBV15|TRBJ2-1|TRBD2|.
TGTGCCACCAGCAGAGGAGGCGGGGGGGCGGGTGAGCAGTTCTTC
CATSRGGGGAGEQFF
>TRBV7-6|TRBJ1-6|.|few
TGTGCCAGCAGCTTAGCTGGCAGGGGCTCACCCCTCCACTTT
CASSLAGRGSPLHF
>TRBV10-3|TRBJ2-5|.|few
TGTGCCATCGGGGGCGTGAATACAGAGACCCAGTACTTC
CAIGGVNTETQYF
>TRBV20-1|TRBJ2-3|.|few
TGCAGTGCTACCGTCGGGACAGATACGCAGTATTTT
CSATVGTDTQYF
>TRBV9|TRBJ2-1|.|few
TGTGCCAGCAGCGGCCGGGACCCTCTCTTAAATGAGCAGTTCTTC
CASSGRDPLLNEQFF
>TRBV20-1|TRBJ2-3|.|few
TGCAGTGCCCCCCTACGACCGGCAAGTACGCAGTATTTT
CSAPLRPASTQYF
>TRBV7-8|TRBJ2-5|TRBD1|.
TGTGCCAGCAGCCGAGGTCGGACAGGGGCGGAGACCCAGTACTTC
CASSRGRTGAETQYF
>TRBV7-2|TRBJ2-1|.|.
TGTGCCAGCAGCTTAGCCTTTCCTGCCCTCCCCGATGAGCAGTTCTTC
CASSLAFPALPDEQFF
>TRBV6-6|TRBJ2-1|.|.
TGTGCCAGCAGTCTCGACCCGGTGGGGGAGCAGTTCTTC
CASSLDPVGEQFF
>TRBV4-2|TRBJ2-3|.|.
TGTGCCAGCAGCCAAGAACGGCGGGACTCAGGCACAGATACGCAGTATTTT
CASSQERRDSGTDTQYF
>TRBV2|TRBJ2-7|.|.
TGTGCCAGCAGTGAACAGTACGAGCAGTACTTC
CASSEQYEQYF
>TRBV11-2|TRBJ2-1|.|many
TGTGCCAGCAGCTTAGTTCTTTTCAATGAGCAGTTCTTC
CASSLVLFNEQFF
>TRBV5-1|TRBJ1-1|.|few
TGCGCCAGCAGCTTGGAAGGCCGGGGGGCATACACTGAAGCTTTCTTT
CASSLEGRGAYTEAFF
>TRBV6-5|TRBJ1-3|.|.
TGTGCCAGCAGTTACTCGTGGTTAAGGGCTGGAAACACCATATATTTT
CASSYSWLRAGNTIYF
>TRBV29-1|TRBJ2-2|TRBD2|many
TGCAGCGTTGAAGGACTAGCGGGAGTTAACGGGGAGCTGTTTTTT
CSVEGLAGVNGELFF